The rows below give T cell receptor beta chains drawn from one sample of a study of cytomegalovirus exposure and HLA in healthy donors. This table comes from immunoSEQ multiplex PCR, and its TCRdb copy is limited to in-frame clones, with some not included. The repertoire holds 85,000 to 90,000 clones, 65% to 85% seen once, with under 3% in the top ten. Sample: PBMCs. These TCRs come from a man aged 25-40 years in good health and CMV-seronegative. Each CDR3 is given without its conserved first and last residue.

cdr3_aa	j_call	v_call
ASSPTDSDQPQH	TRBJ1-5	TRBV18
ASSKRGGTYEQY	TRBJ2-7	TRBV6-5
ASSLTGEANQPQH	TRBJ1-5	TRBV28
ASSGQGAYNSPLH	TRBJ1-6	TRBV9
ASSPQVYRVGVEEQY	TRBJ2-7	TRBV7-8
AISMPFDGTKISYEQY	TRBJ2-7	TRBV10-3
ASSTASGSGTGELF	TRBJ2-2	TRBV9
ASTRTGWFYINQPQH	TRBJ1-5	TRBV10-1
ASSSRGQGHYEQY	TRBJ2-7	TRBV28
ASSSLGGAYGYT	TRBJ1-2	TRBV13
ASRDSNLDEQY	TRBJ2-7	TRBV25-1
ASSIESGTPDTQY	TRBJ2-3	TRBV19
ATSPVSSGDTQY	TRBJ2-3	TRBV15
ASSPRLQTGGKDEQY	-	TRBV14
ASSAGTNLGVEKLF	TRBJ1-4	TRBV10-1
ASSLGAPNTGELF	TRBJ2-2	TRBV5-1
AIKTGQGGPEAF	TRBJ1-1	TRBV10-3
ASSSPSFYEQY	TRBJ2-7	TRBV7-2
AWSIGGGNQPQH	TRBJ1-5	TRBV30
ASSLVTYEQY	-	TRBV7-2
AWSHTTSTEQF	TRBJ2-1	TRBV30
ASSVRGLGNIQY	TRBJ2-4	TRBV19
SVTGGPPQQY	TRBJ2-7	TRBV29-1
ASTTQPDNYGYT	TRBJ1-2	TRBV7-8
ASSDTISYGYT	TRBJ1-2	TRBV6-1
ASSQDNRNYGYT	TRBJ1-2	TRBV4-1